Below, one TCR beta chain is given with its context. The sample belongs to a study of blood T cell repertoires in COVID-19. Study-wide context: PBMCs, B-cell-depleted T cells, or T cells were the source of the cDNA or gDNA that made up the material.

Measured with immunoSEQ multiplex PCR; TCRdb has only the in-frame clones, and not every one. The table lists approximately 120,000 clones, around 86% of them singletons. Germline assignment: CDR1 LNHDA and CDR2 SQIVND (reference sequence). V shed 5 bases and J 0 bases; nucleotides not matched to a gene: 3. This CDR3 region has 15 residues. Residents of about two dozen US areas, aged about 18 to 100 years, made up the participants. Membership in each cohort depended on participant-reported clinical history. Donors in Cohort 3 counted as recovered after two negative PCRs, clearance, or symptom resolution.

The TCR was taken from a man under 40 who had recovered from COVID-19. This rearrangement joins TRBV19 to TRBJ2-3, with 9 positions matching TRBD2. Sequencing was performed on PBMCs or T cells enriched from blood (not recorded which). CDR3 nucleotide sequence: TGTGCCAGTAGTGCTAGCGGGGCGAGCACAGATACGCAGTATTTT. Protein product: CASSASGASTDTQYF.